Listed below are T cell receptor beta chains from one sample, sequenced in a study of blood T cell repertoires in COVID-19. TCRdb's table, derived via immunoSEQ multiplex PCR, lists solely in-frame clones and lacks some. The data contain over 35,000 clones, under 95% of them singletons. Sequenced material: peripheral blood. These TCRs come from a man aged 70-80 years with active COVID-19. The CDR3 runs from the conserved cysteine through the conserved F or W. Each record gives: J gene, clone size, CDR3 length, D gene, V gene, CDR3 DNA, CDR3 protein. D genes are given only for firm matches. Clone sizes are given selectively: once, few, many, or a class where the clone is expanded.

TRBJ2-3 | once | 16 | - | TRBV9 | TGTGCCAGCAGCCCCGCCCCGGGGGTTAGCACAGATACGCAGTATTTT | CASSPAPGVSTDTQYF
TRBJ2-7 | - | 12 | - | TRBV11-1 | TGTGCCAGCAGCTTTTCCGGCTACGAGCAGTACTTC | CASSFSGYEQYF
TRBJ1-1 | - | 15 | - | TRBV7-3 | TGTGCCAGCAGCTTAATTCCAGGGATGAACACTGAAGCTTTCTTT | CASSLIPGMNTEAFF
TRBJ2-1 | - | 14 | - | TRBV18 | TGTGCCAGCTCACCCGGACTCCACCCGGGCGAGCAGTTCTTC | CASSPGLHPGEQFF
TRBJ2-7 | - | 16 | - | TRBV27 | TGTGCCAGCAGTCTCACAGGCTACTCTCACTACTACGAGCAGTACTTC | CASSLTGYSHYYEQYF
TRBJ2-3 | once | 16 | - | TRBV24-1 | TGTGCCACCAGTGAAGCGGGTGTTGCTAGCACAGATACGCAGTATTTT | CATSEAGVASTDTQYF
TRBJ1-3 | - | 13 | - | TRBV6-5 | TGTGCCAGCAGTTTCATCTCTGGAAACACCATATATTTT | CASSFISGNTIYF
TRBJ1-2 | - | 15 | - | TRBV18 | TGTGCCAGCTCACGACCAGGAGCTCCTAACTATGGCTACACCTTC | CASSRPGAPNYGYTF
TRBJ2-1 | once | 15 | - | TRBV7-2 | TGTGCCAGCAGCTCGGACATGAGCTCCTACAATGAGCAGTTCTTC | CASSSDMSSYNEQFF
TRBJ2-1 | - | 16 | TRBD2 | TRBV3-1/TRBV3-2 | TGTGCCAGCAGCCAAGATAGAGCGGGGGTTTACAATGAGCAGTTCTTC | CASSQDRAGVYNEQFF
TRBJ2-7 | - | 17 | TRBD2 | TRBV9 | TGTGCCAGCAGCGTAGGGGGGAACCTAGCGGGGTACTACGAGCAGTACTTC | CASSVGGNLAGYYEQYF